This TCR beta chain was recorded in a study of vaccination and CD4 T cells after COVID-19. For the study at large: SARS-CoV-2 positivity in convalescent patients was established by nasal swab PCR; some ten had mild and one severe disease. Between diagnosis and the drawing of post-COVID samples lay a median roughly 100 days (range 35 to 161). Overlapping peptides of the spike proteins of SARS-CoV-2, HCoV-NL63, HCoV-OC43 and HCoV-229E were used for cell stimulation.

The germline CDR1 and CDR2 sequences are KGHSH and LQKENI. This CDR3 contains 14 residues. Trimming took 3 bases from V and 7 from J, leaving 15 bases between them. Described treatment: roughly 10-day PBMC culture with coronavirus spike peptide pools or control peptides (ViraFEST assay). For this clonotype: Its target is not known.

The Oncomine TCR Beta short-read assay was applied to DNA of cultured CD4+ T cells. A single record per CDR3 protein comes from TCRdb applying MiXCR to the PCR reads. The sample records some 15,000 distinct CDR3 sequences, 30% being singletons. The rearrangement joins TRBV18 to TRBJ1-2; weak D call: TRBD1 (6 bases). Sample: cultured CD4+ T cells from blood. The sequence came from a human donor with COVID-19. CDR3: CASSPSDSNGGYTF. The CDR3, as DNA: TGTGCCAGCTCACCTTCGGACAGTAATGGTGGCTACACCTTC.